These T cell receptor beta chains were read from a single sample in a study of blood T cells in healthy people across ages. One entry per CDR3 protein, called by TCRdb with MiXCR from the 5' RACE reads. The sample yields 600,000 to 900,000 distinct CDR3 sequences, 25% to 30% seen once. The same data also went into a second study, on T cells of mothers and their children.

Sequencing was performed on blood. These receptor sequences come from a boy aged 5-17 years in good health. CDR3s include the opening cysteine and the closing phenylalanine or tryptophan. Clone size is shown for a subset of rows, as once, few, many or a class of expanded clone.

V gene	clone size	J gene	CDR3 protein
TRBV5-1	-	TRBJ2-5	CASSFASDGETQYF
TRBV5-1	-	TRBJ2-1	CASSFIWTGQDTYNEQFF
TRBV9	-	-	CASSVGMISYEQYF
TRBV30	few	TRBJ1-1	CAWRGTQARTEAFF
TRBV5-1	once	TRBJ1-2	CASSLVLGSYGYTF
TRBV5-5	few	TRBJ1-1	CASSSLLGRNTEAFF
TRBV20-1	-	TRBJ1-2	CSATTEEGYTF
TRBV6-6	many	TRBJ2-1	CASSLVEGAYNEQFF
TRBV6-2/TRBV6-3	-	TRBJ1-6	CASSEDRGFSPLHF
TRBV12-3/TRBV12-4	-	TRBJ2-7	CASSPTSGSSYEQYF
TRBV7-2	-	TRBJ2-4	CASSDPPGIQYF
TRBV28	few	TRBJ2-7	CASLRTATYEQYF
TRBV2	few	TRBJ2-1	CASSAPGLTYNEQFF
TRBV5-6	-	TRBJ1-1	CASSLSGTYRLEAFF
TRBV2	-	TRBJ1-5	CAGNPDRSSNQPQHF
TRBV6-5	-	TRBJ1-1	CASSYRQGLAEAFF
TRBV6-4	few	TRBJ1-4	CASSGLGQGREKLFF
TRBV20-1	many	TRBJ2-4	CSAPGQGGNIQYF
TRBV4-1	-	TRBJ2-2	CASSFRTGQNTGELFF
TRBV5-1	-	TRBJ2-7	CASSPSSSGGVGEQYF
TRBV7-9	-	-	CASSYSVGGRGDEQFF
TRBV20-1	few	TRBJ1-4	CRSLPGGGEKLFF
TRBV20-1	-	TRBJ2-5	CSARGVAGASGETQYF
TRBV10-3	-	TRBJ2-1	CAIRGKETGIYEQFF
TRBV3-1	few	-	CASSIRRDRVKTQYF
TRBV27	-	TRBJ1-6	CATRGIRNSPLHF
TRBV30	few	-	CAWSRTGTETQYF
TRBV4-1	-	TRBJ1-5	CASSPGSGVNQPQHF
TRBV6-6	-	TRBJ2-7	CASRAGQGGSSYEQYF
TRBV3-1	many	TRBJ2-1	CASSQAGGPHNEQFF
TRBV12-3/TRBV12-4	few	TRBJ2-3	CASKRADTQYF
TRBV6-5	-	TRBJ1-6	CASSYSHRGDNSPLHF
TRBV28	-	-	CASSLWGGGGAHYEQYF
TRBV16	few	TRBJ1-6	CASSRRGLPLHF
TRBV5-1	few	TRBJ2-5	CASSIASTGEGETQYF
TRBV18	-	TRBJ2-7	CASSPQRDSSYEQYF
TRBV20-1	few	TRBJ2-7	CSARDLDSYEQYF
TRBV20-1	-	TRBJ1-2	CSAPDSENYGYTF
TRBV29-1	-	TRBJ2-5	CSVVPLQETQYF
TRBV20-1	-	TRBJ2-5	CSARDSPQETQYF
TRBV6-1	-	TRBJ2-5	CASRDHLSGGLEETQYF
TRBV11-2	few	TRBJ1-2	CASSLVTARNYGYTF
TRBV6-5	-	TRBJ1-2	CASSYSKGGNYGYTF
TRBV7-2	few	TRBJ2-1	CASSSGQGFSYNEQFF
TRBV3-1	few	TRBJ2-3	CASSQTGTAGSDTQYF
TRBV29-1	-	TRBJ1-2	CSVDGGGGTGFNGYTF
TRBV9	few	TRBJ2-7	CASSPDRFYEQYF
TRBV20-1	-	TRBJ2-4	CSAQTSGRSNIQYF
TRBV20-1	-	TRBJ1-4	CSARDRGREEKLFF
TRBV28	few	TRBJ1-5	CASSFRVKPQHF
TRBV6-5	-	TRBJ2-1	CASSYSVKTNEQFF
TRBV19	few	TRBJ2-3	CASKPGNTDTQYF
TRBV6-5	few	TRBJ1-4	CASSPPGNRGEKLFF
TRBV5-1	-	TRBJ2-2	CASRSGVAGELFF
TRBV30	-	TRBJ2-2	CAWRGFTGELFF
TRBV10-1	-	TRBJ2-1	CASSESNREQFF
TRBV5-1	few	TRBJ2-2	CASSTGGMDTGELFF